This T cell receptor (beta chain) appears in the sequencing data of a study of blood T cell repertoires in COVID-19. About the study: Material from acute and convalescent COVID-19 was sourced from the United States, Italy and Spain.

As originally analysed: By means of reference gene primer amplification, nucleated cell counts were estimated. The method was immunoSEQ multiplex PCR; TCRdb's version includes in-frame clones alone and lacks a portion of them. The D gene and trimming were derived from the DNA, and the V and J assignments and clone size from that table. Here the sample spans roughly 190,000 clones, 94% being singletons. V lost 5 bases and J lost 5; bases outside the gene matches: 9. The CDR3 spans 15 residues. Germline V gene data show CDR1 as PRHDT and CDR2 as FYEKMQ (reference sequence). The receptor was isolated from a man aged 30-40 years with COVID-19, enrolled during active disease. The chain carries TRBV13 and TRBJ1-2; TRBD1 aligns across 9 bases. The sample comprised peripheral blood. The CDR3 nucleotides are TGTGCCAGCAGCCCTAGTTGGACAGGGGAGTATGGCTACACCTTC. Translated, it gives CASSPSWTGEYGYTF.